What follows are 27 T cell receptor beta chains derived from one specimen sequenced in a study of blood T cell dynamics during melanoma immunotherapy. Sequencing was performed with immunoSEQ multiplex PCR; in TCRdb, only in-frame clones are kept and a portion is missing. The data show approximately 7,000 clones, with roughly 84% seen just once and about 35% held by the top ten. Specified time point: pre-treatment baseline. Sample: blood, taken from a patient treated with checkpoint blockade. These receptors originate from a human donor with melanoma. Some clones in this sample may be carry-over from other donors' samples.

This clone was found a few times. The V and J genes are TRBV5-1 and TRBJ1-2, with D tentatively TRBD1 (5 bases). This CDR3 contains 12 residues. Trimming removed 1 base from V and 4 bases from J, with 5 bases in between. The germline CDR1 and CDR2 sequences are SGHRS and YFSETQ. CDR3 in amino acids: CASSLTGYGYTF. The CDR3 bases are TGCGCCAGCAGCTTGACAGGCTATGGCTACACCTTC.

The V and J genes are TRBV30 and TRBJ2-7; TRBD2 matches at 7 bases. Trimming at V came to 5 bases and at J to 4 bases, leaving 8 bases not matched to a gene. CDR1 and CDR2 from the germline V gene are GTSNPN and SVGIG (reference sequence). This CDR3 comprises 13 residues. The CDR3 region is CAWRVAGAYEQYF. The CDR3 coding sequence is TGTGCCTGGCGAGTGGCGGGAGCTTACGAGCAGTACTTC.

This clone appeared once. This chain connects TRBV10-2 to TRBJ2-5; 12 bases are a match to TRBD1. Germline V CDR1 and CDR2: WSHSY, SAAADI. The CDR3 has 14 amino acids. V gave up 6 bases and J gave up 4 bases; unmatched junction bases: 3. CDR3 coding DNA: TGCGCCAGCAGGGGGACAGGGGGCGGAGAGACCCAGTACTTC. It is translated as CASRGTGGGETQYF.

The chain recombines TRBV6-6 with TRBJ1-2, with TRBD1 identical over 7 bases. Germline loops: CDR1 MNHNY, CDR2 SVGAGI (reference sequence). The CDR3 runs 15 residues. Germline trimming cut 7 bases from V and 4 bases from J; bases unmatched to any gene: 12. The CDR3 nucleotides are TGTGCCAGCACCCCCGGGGGACAGTTGAGCTATGGCTACACCTTC. Translating it yields CASTPGGQLSYGYTF.

V and J are TRBV19 and TRBJ1-2; D gene uncertain. The CDR3 contains 15 residues. Trimming left V 1 base short and J 0 bases short, with 9 bases between. The germline V gene has CDR1 LNHDA and CDR2 SQIVND (reference sequence). The CDR3 DNA sequence: TGTGCCAGTAGTATAGTTAAGGAAGCTAACTATGGCTACACCTTC. Protein: CASSIVKEANYGYTF.

V usage is TRBV29-1 and J usage is TRBJ2-1; the match to TRBD2 covers 12 bases. V shed 7 bases and J 2 bases; nucleotides not matched to a gene: 3. Germline V gives CDR1 SQVTM, CDR2 ANQGSEA. The CDR3 loop spans 14 amino acids. CDR3 coding DNA: TGCAGCGACCGACTAGCGGGAGCCTACAATGAGCAGTTCTTC. It yields the protein CSDRLAGAYNEQFF.

This clone showed up just once. The CDR3 DNA follows: TGTGCCAGCTCACCGGGGGGCGTAAACACTGAAGCTTTCTTT. Translated, it gives CASSPGGVNTEAFF. V is TRBV18 and J is TRBJ1-1, with D possibly being TRBD1 (6 bases). The CDR3 spans 14 residues. CDR1 and CDR2 (germline): KGHSH, LQKENI. V lost 3 bases to trimming and J lost 2 bases, with 10 bases between them.

J is TRBJ1-3 and V is TRBV2; no clear D gene. Germline CDR1 is SNHLY and CDR2 is FYNNEI. Trimming removed 3 bases at V and 4 bases at J, with 10 bases between. This CDR3 is built from 14 residues. The CDR3 nucleotides read TGTGCCAGCAGTGATCTGGTCTCCGGAAACACCATATATTTT. Its translation: CASSDLVSGNTIYF.

Only one count was recorded for this clone. The rearrangement links TRBV11-2 to TRBJ2-2; the D is unclear. Trimming left V 6 bases short and J 3 bases short, with 8 bases between. CDR3 length: 13 amino acids. Germline V gene lookup returns CDR1 SGHAT and CDR2 FQNNGV. DNA of the CDR3: TGTGCCAGCAGGGTTGATGACACCGGGGAGCTGTTTTTT. This encodes CASRVDDTGELFF.

To note about this clone: Compared with germline, one end of the junction differs, possibly owing to a read error. This chain uses TRBV7-7 with TRBJ2-5; 8 bases align to TRBD2. Per the germline V gene, CDR1 is SSHAT and CDR2 is FNYEAQ (reference sequence). The CDR3 sequence is 14 residues long. This CDR3 reads CASSRGTSGETQYF. CDR3 bases: TGTGCTAGCAGCCGAGGGACTAGTGGGGAGACCCAGTACTTC.

The chain joins TRBV20-1 to TRBJ2-3; no firm D call. This CDR3 is 11 amino acids long. The germline gives CDR1 DFQATT, CDR2 SNEGSKA (reference sequence). The V end was cut by 5 bases, the J end by 4 bases, with 7 bases between. This chain's CDR3 is CSAPRSDTQYF. CDR3 DNA sequence: TGCAGTGCTCCGCGCTCAGATACGCAGTATTTT.

This clone appeared once. The gene calls are TRBV5-4 and TRBJ1-6, with 9 bases lining up with TRBD1. The CDR3 is 16 residues long. Germline trimming cut 5 bases from V and 8 bases from J; bases unmatched to any gene: 11. The germline V gene encodes CDR1 SGHNT and CDR2 YYREEE (reference sequence). DNA of the CDR3: TGTGCCAGCAGATTACAGGGGGCGATTTTCGATTCACCCCTCCACTTT. Translated, it gives CASRLQGAIFDSPLHF. The full variable domain, rest sourced from reference TRBV5-4 and TRBJ1-6, is ETGVTQSPTHLIKTRGQQVTLRCSSQSGHNTVSWYQQALGQGPQFIFQYYREEENGRGNFPPRFSGLQFPNYSSELNVNALELDDSALYLCASRLQGAIFDSPLHFGNGTRLTVT.

V and J are TRBV7-5 and TRBJ1-6; the table's D gene call, TRBD1, was not cross checked with the DNA. TRBV7-5 is marked as a pseudogene. This CDR3 region has 17 residues. The CDR3 region has the DNA TGTGCCAGAAGTCCCCCTCCGGGACAGGGAGGAGGGTCACCCCTCCACTTT. Its translation is CARSPPPGQGGGSPLHF.

This chain joins TRBV29-1 and TRBJ2-1, with a tentative D call TRBD1 (6 bases). Germline V lookup: CDR1 SQVTM, CDR2 ANQGSEA. This CDR3 is built from 14 residues. Trimming took 3 bases from V and 12 from J, leaving 21 bases between them. CDR3: CSVEYRESPRGQFF. The CDR3 DNA sequence: TGCAGCGTTGAGTACAGGGAGTCCCCTAGAGGGCAGTTCTTC.

V usage is TRBV10-3 and J usage is TRBJ2-7; 8 bases are a match to TRBD1. The CDR3 loop spans 16 amino acids. The V segment lost 0 bases and the J segment 4 bases; nucleotides outside the gene matches: 8. In germline, CDR1 is ENHRY, CDR2 SYGVKD. CDR3 bases: TGTGCCATCAGTGAGTCGACGGGACAGGCATTATACGAGCAGTACTTC. Its protein is CAISESTGQALYEQYF.

This clone was seen only once. V usage is TRBV19 and J usage is TRBJ1-5, with 7 bases matching TRBD1. V lost 8 bases, J lost 2 bases, and 3 bases stayed unmatched. CDR3 length equals 13 residues. The V gene's germline CDR1 is LNHDA and CDR2 SQIVND (reference sequence). In DNA form, the CDR3 reads TGTGCCAGTCGCGGGACAGGCAATCAGCCCCAGCATTTT. This codes for CASRGTGNQPQHF.

The chain recombines TRBV4-2 with TRBJ2-7; TRBD2 aligns across 7 bases. The ends lost 1 base at V and 0 bases at J; junction bases unmatched: 9. The CDR3 extends over 17 amino acids. Germline CDR1 reads LGHNA; CDR2 reads YNFKEQ. The CDR3 DNA sequence: TGTGCCAGCAGCCAAGGCCCGCGGGGGAGGGGCTCCTACGAGCAGTACTTC. This translates into CASSQGPRGRGSYEQYF.

This chain joins TRBV11-3 and TRBJ2-7, with D possibly being TRBD2 (5 bases). Germline loops: CDR1 SGHNT, CDR2 YENEEA. V dropped 0 bases and J dropped 5 bases, with 8 bases sitting between them. There are 13 residues in the CDR3. CDR3 sequence: CASSLDFGDEQYF. In DNA form, the CDR3 reads TGTGCCAGCAGCTTAGATTTCGGGGACGAGCAGTACTTC.

The J gene is TRBJ2-7, the V gene TRBV27, with TRBD1 as a possible D gene (5 bases). This CDR3 is 13 amino acids long. V lost 2 bases to trimming and J lost 4 bases, with 9 bases between them. CDR1 is MNHEY, CDR2 SMNVEV, per germline (reference sequence). The CDR3 nucleotides are TGTGCCAGCAGTTTAGCCGACAGTTACGAGCAGTACTTC. Its protein product is CASSLADSYEQYF.

J is TRBJ1-5 and V is TRBV6-1, with D hard to call. The CDR3 is 14 residues long. Germline V gene data show CDR1 as MNHNS and CDR2 as SASEGT. V shed 0 bases and J shed 6 bases, with 9 bases lying between them. CDR3 sequence reads: CASSEAGSIQPQHF. DNA of the CDR3: TGTGCCAGCAGTGAAGCGGGGAGTATTCAGCCCCAGCATTTT.

The V and J genes are TRBV25-1 and TRBJ2-3, with D possibly matching TRBD2 (6 bases). The CDR3 totals 15 residues. Germline loops: CDR1 MGHDK, CDR2 SYGVNS. V was clipped by 2 bases and J by 8 bases, with 17 bases between them. The DNA of the CDR3 is TGTGCCAGCAGTGAAGTGGGAGGTACTTTTACTACGCAGTATTTT. Amino acids: CASSEVGGTFTTQYF.

The V call is TRBV29-1, the J call TRBJ1-5; D call uncertain. The CDR3 sequence is 11 residues long. Germline lookup yields CDR1 SQVTM and CDR2 ANQGSEA. The V gene lost 4 bases and the J gene lost 9 bases, with 10 bases spanning the gap. The CDR3 loop is CSVGDSGPQHF. CDR3 nucleotide sequence: TGCAGCGTTGGAGACTCGGGGCCCCAGCATTTT.

The chain employs TRBV5-1 and TRBJ2-7; TRBD1 is a possible D gene (6 bases). V lost 0 bases and J 5 bases, leaving 15 bases between the germline ends. The CDR3 length is 15 residues. The V gene's germline CDR1 is SGHRS and CDR2 YFSETQ. In nucleotides, the CDR3 is TGCGCCAGCAGCTTGGAAATGGCAGGGGTTGACGAGCAGTACTTC. Protein sequence: CASSLEMAGVDEQYF.

This clone came up once. This chain joins TRBV19 and TRBJ1-2, with D perhaps TRBD1 (6 bases). Trimming removed 5 bases from V and 4 bases from J, with 17 bases in between. This CDR3 is built from 15 residues. Germline-derived CDR1 and CDR2 are LNHDA and SQIVND (reference sequence). CDR3: CASSWGQGPLYGYTF. As DNA, the CDR3 is TGTGCCAGTAGTTGGGGGCAGGGTCCTCTCTATGGCTACACCTTC. Together with reference TRBV19 and TRBJ1-2, the CDR3 gives the full variable domain: DGGITQSPKYLFRKEGQNVTLSCEQNLNHDAMYWYRQDPGQGLRLIYYSQIVNDFQKGDIAEGYSVSREKKESFPLTVTSAQKNPTAFYLCASSWGQGPLYGYTFGSGTRLTVV.

The chain joins TRBV5-5 to TRBJ2-3, with TRBD2 matching over 9 bases. This CDR3 has 14 amino acids. Germline assignment: CDR1 SGHKS and CDR2 YYEKEE (reference sequence). Losses at the gene ends were 4 bases for V and 0 bases for J; bases not matched to a gene: 0. DNA of the CDR3: TGTGCCAGCAGCCTAGCGGGGAGCACAGATACGCAGTATTTT. This translates into CASSLAGSTDTQYF.

V is TRBV28 and J is TRBJ1-1; D unclear. The CDR3 length is 13 residues. The V end was cut by 1 base, the J end by 11 bases, with 14 bases between. Looked up from germline, CDR1 is MDHEN and CDR2 is SYDVKM. CDR3 region: CASSLSRRVKAFF. CDR3 DNA: TGTGCCAGCAGTTTATCTCGTAGGGTCAAGGCTTTCTTT.

V gene TRBV7-8 combines with J gene TRBJ2-1; D is unresolved. The CDR3 has 15 amino acids. The germline gives CDR1 SGHVS, CDR2 FQNEAQ. V lost 1 base and J lost 4, with 11 bases in between. The CDR3 bases are TGTGCCAGCAGCTTAGACCTTGGGATGTACAATGAGCAGTTCTTC. Residues: CASSLDLGMYNEQFF.